These T cell receptor beta chains were read from a single sample in a study of PD-1 blockade in mismatch repair-deficient tumors. Clones were read by immunoSEQ multiplex PCR, and TCRdb kept only the in-frame ones, dropping some. The data contain about 110,000 clones, over 65% of them singletons. The sample here was peripheral blood, taken 60 to 65 weeks after starting pembrolizumab. All receptors come from an adult with mismatch repair-deficient cancer. Both conserved end residues are part of each CDR3. Where a row states a size, it is once, few, many or the class of an expanded clone; other rows omit it.

v_call,cdr3_length,clone_size,j_call,cdr3_aa
TRBV9,13,NA,TRBJ2-5,CASSELPSETQYF
TRBV18,15,NA,TRBJ1-2,CASSPARQGHYGYTF
TRBV11-2,15,NA,TRBJ2-1,CASSSGLAGYNEQFF
TRBV13,15,NA,TRBJ2-7,CASSPSGQGAYEQYF
TRBV18,14,NA,TRBJ1-2,CASSPGPGNYGYTF
TRBV19,15,few,TRBJ2-7,CASSIGVFPGYEQYF
TRBV7-2,15,NA,TRBJ1-1,CASSFSGTPDTEAFF
TRBV27,15,NA,TRBJ1-5,CASSFMGLGNQPQHF
TRBV6-1,13,NA,TRBJ1-5,CASSGQSNQPQHF
TRBV6-5,13,few,TRBJ2-7,CASGLAASYEQYF
TRBV11-2,14,NA,TRBJ1-4,CASSRRGTGEKLFF
TRBV10-3,14,NA,TRBJ1-1,CAISEGRTVTEAFF
TRBV4-1,15,NA,TRBJ2-7,CASSPAPTGSYEQYF
TRBV28,16,NA,TRBJ1-1,CASSFGIEALNTEAFF
TRBV5-4,15,NA,TRBJ2-1,CASRTTSGRSDEQFF
TRBV6-4,14,NA,TRBJ2-2,CASRSTGRTGELFF
TRBV6-5,13,NA,TRBJ2-3,CAGSSGPTDTQYF
TRBV18,15,NA,TRBJ2-1,CASSPTPSAGNEQFF
TRBV9,16,NA,TRBJ2-3,CASSGRLAAITDTQYF
TRBV4-3,16,NA,TRBJ2-1,CASSQKGGNPLSEQFF
TRBV11-3,16,NA,TRBJ2-1,CASSLAAGGPYNEQFF
TRBV15,16,NA,TRBJ2-7,CATSRERAGAPYEQYF
TRBV7-9,16,NA,TRBJ1-4,CASSLPGQGKNEKLFF